The 8 T cell receptor beta chains given below trace back to one sample, sequenced in a study of T-cell memory formation after mild COVID-19. TCRdb re-derived calls from the 5' RACE reads in MiXCR, one entry per CDR3 protein. Counted here are roughly 450,000 distinct CDR3 sequences, about 20% occurring once; the ten biggest clones make up about 12%. Sequences were obtained from PBMCs or a T cell subset sorted from them (not recorded which). The origin of the receptors is an adult woman who had mild COVID-19 (a few samples of this study predate the infection). Cell type and time point are not known.

This clonotype showed up just a few times. V is TRBV5-6 and J is TRBJ1-1; D is ambiguous. The CDR3 length is 12 residues. The germline CDR1 and CDR2 sequences are SGHDT and YYEEEE. Trimming cost V 2 bases and J 7 bases, with 9 bases left between them. The CDR3 spells CASSFGPIEAFF. CDR3 coding DNA: TGTGCCAGCAGCTTCGGACCTATTGAAGCTTTCTTT.

V gene TRBV5-1 combines with J gene TRBJ1-1; 7 nucleotides align to TRBD1. The CDR3 loop spans 15 amino acids. Germline lookup yields CDR1 SGHRS and CDR2 YFSETQ. V lost 6 bases to trimming and J lost 3 bases; unmatched junction nucleotides: 11. CDR3 in amino acids: CASTRQGDWDTEAFF. DNA of the CDR3: TGCGCCAGCACCCGGCAGGGGGACTGGGACACTGAAGCTTTCTTT.

The gene calls are TRBV6-5 and TRBJ2-4; TRBD1 is a possible D gene (5 bases). Trimming pared 5 bases from V and 0 bases from J, leaving 14 bases between. The length of the CDR3 is 16 residues. From germline, CDR1 is MNHEY and CDR2 SVGAGI. This CDR3 is CASSPYRKEAKNIQYF. In DNA form, the CDR3 reads TGTGCCAGCAGTCCTTACAGGAAGGAAGCCAAAAACATTCAGTACTTC.

CDR3 region: CASSQGGLAEQFF. The CDR3 nucleotides read TGTGCCAGCAGCCAAGGGGGACTAGCTGAGCAGTTCTTC. J is TRBJ2-1 and V is TRBV4-2; the match to TRBD2 covers 9 bases. Germline CDR1 is LGHNA and CDR2 is YNFKEQ. CDR3 length equals 13 residues. The V segment lost 1 base and the J segment 9 bases; nucleotides outside the gene matches: 1.

This clonotype occurred a few times. The chain combines TRBV6-1 with TRBJ2-4; D is unresolved. Germline V gives CDR1 MNHNS, CDR2 SASEGT. The CDR3 length is 11 residues. The V end was cut by 6 bases, the J end by 6 bases, with 6 bases between. This CDR3 is CASRAVNIQYF. The CDR3 coding sequence is TGTGCCAGCAGGGCCGTAAACATTCAGTACTTC.

The chain carries TRBV5-1 and TRBJ2-3, with D possibly TRBD2 on 5 matching bases. The V end lost 2 bases, the J end lost 6 bases, and 16 bases lay between the germline ends. There are 15 residues in the CDR3. Germline assignment: CDR1 SGHRS and CDR2 YFSETQ. CDR3 DNA: TGCGCCAGCAGCTTAGAGTTCCGGGGTCTGGATACGCAGTATTTT. Translated: CASSLEFRGLDTQYF. Complete variable domain (other parts from reference TRBV5-1 and TRBJ2-3): KAGVTQTPRYLIKTRGQQVTLSCSPISGHRSVSWYQQTPGQGLQFLFEYFSETQRNKGNFPGRFSGRQFSNSRSEMNVSTLELGDSALYLCASSLEFRGLDTQYFGPGTRLTVL.

The chain recombines TRBV7-2 with TRBJ2-5; D is possibly TRBD1 (6 bases). Germline lookup yields CDR1 SGHTA and CDR2 FQGNSA. V lost 2 bases, J lost 0 bases, and 10 bases lay in between. The CDR3 contains 15 residues. CDR3 sequence reads: CASSLNGQNQETQYF. The CDR3 nucleotides read TGTGCCAGCAGCTTAAACGGACAGAACCAAGAGACCCAGTACTTC.

The chain joins TRBV3-1 to TRBJ2-7; D remains ambiguous. V shed 4 bases and J shed 9 bases, with 13 bases lying between them. The CDR3 spans 12 residues. CDR1 and CDR2 (germline): LGHDT, YNNKEL (reference sequence). The CDR3 DNA is TGTGCCAGCAGCCGAGCAGGAGAACGGCAGTACTTC. Its translation: CASSRAGERQYF.